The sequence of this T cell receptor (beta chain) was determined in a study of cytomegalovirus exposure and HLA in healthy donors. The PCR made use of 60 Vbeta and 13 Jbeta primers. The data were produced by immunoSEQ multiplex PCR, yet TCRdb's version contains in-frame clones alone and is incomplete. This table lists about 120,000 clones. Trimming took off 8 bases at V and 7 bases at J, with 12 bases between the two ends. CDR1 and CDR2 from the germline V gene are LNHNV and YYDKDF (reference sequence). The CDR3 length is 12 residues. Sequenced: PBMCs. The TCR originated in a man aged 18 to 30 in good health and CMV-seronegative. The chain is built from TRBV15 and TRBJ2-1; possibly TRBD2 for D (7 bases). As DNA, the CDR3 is TGTGCCACCGAGGGGGGAGGGAATGAGCAGTTCTTC. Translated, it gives CATEGGGNEQFF. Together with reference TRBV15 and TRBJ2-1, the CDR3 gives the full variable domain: DAMVIQNPRYQVTQFGKPVTLSCSQTLNHNVMYWYQQKSSQAPKLLFHYYDKDFNNEADTPDNFQSRRPNTSFCFLDIRSPGLGDTAMYLCATEGGGNEQFFGPGTRLTVL.